This T cell receptor (beta chain) comes out of a study of blood T cells in healthy people across ages. Study-level points and caveats: Roughly linear age-related decline in beta diversity appeared, significant by age roughly 40.

This clonotype was counted a few times. What it recognizes is unknown. Together with a sample-barcoded 5' primer, a J-beta primer mix was included in a second PCR lasting about 6 to 11 cycles. One entry per CDR3 protein, called by TCRdb with MiXCR from the 5' RACE reads. The sample contains over 600,000 distinct CDR3 sequences, around 21% of which appear only once. The clonotype comes from a man aged 65-85 years in good health. Source material: blood.

CDR3 sequence (DNA): TGCAGCGTCGGTGGCGGGAACACCGGGGAGCTGTTTTTT. This sequence encodes CSVGGGNTGELFF. V is TRBV29-1 and J is TRBJ2-2; unclear D gene. V dropped 6 bases and J dropped 1 base, with 9 bases sitting between them. In germline, CDR1 is SQVTM, CDR2 ANQGSEA. The CDR3 has 13 residues.